This T cell receptor (beta chain) was obtained from a study of blood T cells in healthy people across ages. Study-wide background: Every two T cells gave about one barcoded beta molecule via template switching.

Overall study findings and caveats: It was not possible, with unsorted PBMCs, to conclusively compare naive and antigen-experienced cells.

They isolated at least 6.5 million PBMCs from each sample. Regarding this clonotype: Antigen unknown.

Next came a second PCR, run for about 7 to 12 cycles, which used a sample-barcoded 5' primer along with a J-beta primer mix. In TCRdb, the 5' RACE reads were re-called with MiXCR into one record per CDR3 protein. The sample gives approximately 800,000 distinct CDR3 sequences, roughly 53% of which show up once; about 42% is in the top ten. This receptor was obtained from an elderly man in good health. Input material: blood.

The CDR3 sequence: CSVDGGYTF. CDR3 DNA: TGCAGCGTTGATGGAGGCTACACCTTC. The chain carries TRBV29-1 and TRBJ1-2; D remains unclear. This CDR3 is 9 amino acids long. V lost 3 bases to trimming and J lost 8 bases, with 4 bases between them. CDR1 and CDR2 (germline): SQVTM, ANQGSEA.